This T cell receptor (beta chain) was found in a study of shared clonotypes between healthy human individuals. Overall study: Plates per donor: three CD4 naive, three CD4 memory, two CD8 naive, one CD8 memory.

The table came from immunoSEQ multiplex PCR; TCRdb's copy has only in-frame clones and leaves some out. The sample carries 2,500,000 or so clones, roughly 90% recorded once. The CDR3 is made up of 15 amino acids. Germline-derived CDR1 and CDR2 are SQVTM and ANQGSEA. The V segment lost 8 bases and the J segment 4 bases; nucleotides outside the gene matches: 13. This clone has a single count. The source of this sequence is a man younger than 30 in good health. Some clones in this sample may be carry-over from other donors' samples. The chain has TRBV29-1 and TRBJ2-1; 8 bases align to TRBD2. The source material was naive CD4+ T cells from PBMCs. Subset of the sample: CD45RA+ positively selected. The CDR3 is CSPRGISGTYNEQFF. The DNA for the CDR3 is TGCAGCCCGAGGGGGATTAGCGGGACTTACAATGAGCAGTTCTTC.